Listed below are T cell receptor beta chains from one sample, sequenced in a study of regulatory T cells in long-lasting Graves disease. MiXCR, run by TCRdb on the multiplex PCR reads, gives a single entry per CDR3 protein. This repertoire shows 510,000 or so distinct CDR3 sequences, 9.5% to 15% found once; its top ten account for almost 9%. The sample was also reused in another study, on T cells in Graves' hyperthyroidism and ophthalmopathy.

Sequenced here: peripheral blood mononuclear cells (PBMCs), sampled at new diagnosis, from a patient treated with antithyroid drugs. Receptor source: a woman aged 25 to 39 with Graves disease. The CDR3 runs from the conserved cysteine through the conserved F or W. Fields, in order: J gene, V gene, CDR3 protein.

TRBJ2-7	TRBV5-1	CASSATPGQINHNPYF
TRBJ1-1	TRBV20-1	CSASATGVRNTEAFF
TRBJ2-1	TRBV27	CASSLRDAAYNEQFF
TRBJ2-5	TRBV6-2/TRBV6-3	CASSYSILARVETQYF
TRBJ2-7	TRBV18	CASSPGTINEQYF
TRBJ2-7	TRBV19	CASGTGGLAGGSYEQYF
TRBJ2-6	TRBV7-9	CASSMTLSPPLSGANVLTF
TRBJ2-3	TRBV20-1	CSAGGRTTDTQYF
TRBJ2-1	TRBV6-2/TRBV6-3	CASSYGTSGIYNEQFF
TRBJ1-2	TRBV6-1	CASRSKGSANYGYTF
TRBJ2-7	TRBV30	CAWSVLAAYEQYF
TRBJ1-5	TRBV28	CASSLAGTGGYQPQHF
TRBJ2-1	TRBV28	CATSGLLSYNEQFF
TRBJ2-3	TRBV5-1	CASSFVAHNTDTQYF
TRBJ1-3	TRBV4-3	CASSQWYGAAGNTIYF
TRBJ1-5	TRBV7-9	CASSQDGMPQHF
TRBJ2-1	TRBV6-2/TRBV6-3	CASSYLATGTLASYNEQFF
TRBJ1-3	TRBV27	CASSAGHSSGNTIYF